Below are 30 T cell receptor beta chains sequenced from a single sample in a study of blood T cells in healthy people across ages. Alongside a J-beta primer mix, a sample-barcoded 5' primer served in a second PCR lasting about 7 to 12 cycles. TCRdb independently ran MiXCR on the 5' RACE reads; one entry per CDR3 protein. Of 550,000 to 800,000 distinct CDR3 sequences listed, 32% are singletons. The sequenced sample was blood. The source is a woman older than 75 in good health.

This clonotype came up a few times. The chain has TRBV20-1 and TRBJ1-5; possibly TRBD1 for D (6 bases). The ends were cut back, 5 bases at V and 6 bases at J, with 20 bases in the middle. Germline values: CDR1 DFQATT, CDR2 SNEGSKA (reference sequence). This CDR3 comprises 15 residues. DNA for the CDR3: TGCAGTGCTCACGATTCACGCGGGGGCGGTCAGCCCCAGCATTTT. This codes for CSAHDSRGGGQPQHF.

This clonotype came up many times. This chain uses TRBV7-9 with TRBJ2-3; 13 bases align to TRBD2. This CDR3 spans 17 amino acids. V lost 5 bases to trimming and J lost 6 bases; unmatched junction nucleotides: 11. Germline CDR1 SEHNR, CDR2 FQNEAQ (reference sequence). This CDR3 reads CASSLGTSGEVGDTQYF. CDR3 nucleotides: TGTGCCAGCAGCCTTGGGACTAGCGGGGAAGTCGGCGATACGCAGTATTTT.

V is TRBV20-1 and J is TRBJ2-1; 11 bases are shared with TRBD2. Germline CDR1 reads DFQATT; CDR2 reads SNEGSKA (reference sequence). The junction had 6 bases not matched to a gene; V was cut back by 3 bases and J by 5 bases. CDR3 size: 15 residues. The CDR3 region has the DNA TGCAGTGCTAGTTTAGCGGGAGGGGAGGACAATGAGCAGTTCTTC. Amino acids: CSASLAGGEDNEQFF.

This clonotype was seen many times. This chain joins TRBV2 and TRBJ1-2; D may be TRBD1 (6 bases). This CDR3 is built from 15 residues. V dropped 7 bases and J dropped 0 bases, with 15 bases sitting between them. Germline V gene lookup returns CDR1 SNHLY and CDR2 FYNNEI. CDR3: CASIRDTHTNYGYTF. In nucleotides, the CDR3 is TGTGCCAGCATAAGGGACACCCACACTAACTATGGCTACACCTTC.

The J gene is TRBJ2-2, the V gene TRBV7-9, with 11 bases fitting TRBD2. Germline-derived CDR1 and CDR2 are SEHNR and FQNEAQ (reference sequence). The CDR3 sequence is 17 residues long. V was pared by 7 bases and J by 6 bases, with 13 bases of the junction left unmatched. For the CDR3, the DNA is TGTGCCAGCACCCGATCTTGGGGACTAGCGGTTCCCGGGGAGCTGTTTTTT. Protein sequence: CASTRSWGLAVPGELFF.

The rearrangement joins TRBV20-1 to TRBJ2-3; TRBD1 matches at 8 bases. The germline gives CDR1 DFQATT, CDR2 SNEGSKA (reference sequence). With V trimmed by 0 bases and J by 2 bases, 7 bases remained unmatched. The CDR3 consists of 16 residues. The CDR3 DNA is TGCAGTGCTAGAGATCTCCTGGGACAGGTCACAGATACGCAGTATTTT. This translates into CSARDLLGQVTDTQYF.

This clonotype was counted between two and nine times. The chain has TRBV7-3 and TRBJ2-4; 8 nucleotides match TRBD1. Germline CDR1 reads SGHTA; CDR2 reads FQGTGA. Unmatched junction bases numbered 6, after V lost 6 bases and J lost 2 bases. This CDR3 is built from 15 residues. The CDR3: CASSLTGGPKNIQYF. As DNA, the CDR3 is TGTGCCAGCAGTCTAACAGGGGGACCCAAAAACATTCAGTACTTC. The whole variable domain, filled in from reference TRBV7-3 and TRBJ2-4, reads GAGVSQTPSNKVTEKGKYVELRCDPISGHTALYWYRQSLGQGPEFLIYFQGTGAADDSGLPNDRFFAVRPEGSVSTLKIQRTERGDSAVYLCASSLTGGPKNIQYFGAGTRLSVL.

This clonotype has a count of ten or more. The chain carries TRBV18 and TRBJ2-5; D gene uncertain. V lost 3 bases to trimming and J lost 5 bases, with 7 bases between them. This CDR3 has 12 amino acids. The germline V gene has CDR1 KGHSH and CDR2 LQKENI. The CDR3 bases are TGTGCCAGCTCACCGGCGGATGAGACCCAGTACTTC. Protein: CASSPADETQYF.

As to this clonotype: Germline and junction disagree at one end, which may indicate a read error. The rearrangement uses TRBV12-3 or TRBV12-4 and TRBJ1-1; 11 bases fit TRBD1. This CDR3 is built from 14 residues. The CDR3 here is CARSLGQGAAEAFF. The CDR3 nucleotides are TGTGCCCGCAGTTTAGGACAGGGGGCCGCTGAAGCTTTCTTT.

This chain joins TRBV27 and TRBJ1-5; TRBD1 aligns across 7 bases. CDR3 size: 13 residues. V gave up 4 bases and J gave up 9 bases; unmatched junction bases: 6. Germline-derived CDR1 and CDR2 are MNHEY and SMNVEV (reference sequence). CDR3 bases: TGTGCCAGCAGTTCGACAGGGAACGGGCCCCAGCATTTT. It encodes CASSSTGNGPQHF.

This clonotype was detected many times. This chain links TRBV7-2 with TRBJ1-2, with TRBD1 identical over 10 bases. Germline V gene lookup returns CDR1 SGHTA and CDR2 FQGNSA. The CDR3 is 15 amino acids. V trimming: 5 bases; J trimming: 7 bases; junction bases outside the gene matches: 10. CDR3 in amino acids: CASSQPGQGSGGYTF. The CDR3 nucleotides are TGTGCCAGCAGCCAACCGGGACAGGGGTCGGGTGGCTACACCTTC.

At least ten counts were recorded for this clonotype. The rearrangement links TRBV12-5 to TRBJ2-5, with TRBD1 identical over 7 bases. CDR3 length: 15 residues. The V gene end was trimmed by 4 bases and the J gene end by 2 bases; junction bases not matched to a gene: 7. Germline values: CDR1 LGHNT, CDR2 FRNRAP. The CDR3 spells CASGSLSGGQETQYF. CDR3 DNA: TGTGCTAGTGGTTCGCTCTCAGGGGGACAAGAGACCCAGTACTTC.

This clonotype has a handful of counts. The CDR3: CSAPRLSVGVGTEAFF. Written as DNA, the CDR3 is TGCAGTGCTCCCCGGTTAAGTGTGGGTGTTGGGACTGAAGCTTTCTTT. The chain employs TRBV20-1 and TRBJ1-1; D uncertain. V lost 5 bases and J 5 bases, leaving 24 bases between the germline ends. Per the germline V gene, CDR1 is DFQATT and CDR2 is SNEGSKA (reference sequence). The CDR3 runs to 16 residues.

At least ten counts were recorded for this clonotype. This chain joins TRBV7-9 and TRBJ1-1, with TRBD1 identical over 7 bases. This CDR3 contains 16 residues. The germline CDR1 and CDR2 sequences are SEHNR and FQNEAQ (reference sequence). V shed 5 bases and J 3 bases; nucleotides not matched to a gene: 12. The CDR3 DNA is TGTGCCAGCAGCACCTCGGACAGGAGCATTTACACTGAAGCTTTCTTT. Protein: CASSTSDRSIYTEAFF.

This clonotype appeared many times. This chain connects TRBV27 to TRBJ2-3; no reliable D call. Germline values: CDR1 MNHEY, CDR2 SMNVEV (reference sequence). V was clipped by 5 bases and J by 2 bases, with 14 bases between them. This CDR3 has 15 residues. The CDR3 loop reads CASSMSGFLTDTQYF. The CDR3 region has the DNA TGTGCCAGCAGTATGTCCGGGTTCCTCACAGATACGCAGTATTTT.

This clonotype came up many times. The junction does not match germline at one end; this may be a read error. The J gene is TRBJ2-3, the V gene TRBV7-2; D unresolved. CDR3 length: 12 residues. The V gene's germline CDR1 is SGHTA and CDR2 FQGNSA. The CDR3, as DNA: TGTGCCGGCAGCCCCCGGGTAGATACGCAGTATTTT. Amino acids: CAGSPRVDTQYF.

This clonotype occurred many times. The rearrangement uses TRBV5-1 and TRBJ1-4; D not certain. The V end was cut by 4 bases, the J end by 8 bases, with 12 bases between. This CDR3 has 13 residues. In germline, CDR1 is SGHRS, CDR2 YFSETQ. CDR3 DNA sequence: TGCGCCAGCAGCATAGACTCCCCCGAAAAACTGTTTTTT. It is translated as CASSIDSPEKLFF.

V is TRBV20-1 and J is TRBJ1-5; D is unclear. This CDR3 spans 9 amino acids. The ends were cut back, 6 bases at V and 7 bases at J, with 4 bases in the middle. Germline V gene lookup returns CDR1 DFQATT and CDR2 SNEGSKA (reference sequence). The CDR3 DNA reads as TGCAGTGCAGGACAGCCCCAGCATTTT. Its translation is CSAGQPQHF.

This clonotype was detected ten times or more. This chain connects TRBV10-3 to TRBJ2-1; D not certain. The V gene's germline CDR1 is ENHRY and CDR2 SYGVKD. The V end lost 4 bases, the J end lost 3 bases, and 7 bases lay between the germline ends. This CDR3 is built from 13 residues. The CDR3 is CAISVSGYNEQFF. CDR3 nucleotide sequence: TGTGCCATCAGTGTGTCCGGCTACAATGAGCAGTTCTTC.

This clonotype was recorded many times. In nucleotides, the CDR3 is TGTGCCAGCAGCTTAAACAGGGCCTATGGCTACACCTTC. Translation: CASSLNRAYGYTF. The chain uses TRBV7-3 and TRBJ1-2; a weak D match, TRBD1 (6 bases). The germline CDR1 and CDR2 sequences are SGHTA and FQGTGA. Trimming pared 1 base from V and 4 bases from J, leaving 7 bases between. The CDR3 runs 13 residues.

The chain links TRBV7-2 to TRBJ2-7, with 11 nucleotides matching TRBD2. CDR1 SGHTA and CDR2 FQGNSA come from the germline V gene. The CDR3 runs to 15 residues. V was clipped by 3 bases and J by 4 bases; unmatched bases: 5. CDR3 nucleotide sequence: TGTGCCAGCAGCTTTGGACTAGCGGGTCCTTACGAGCAGTACTTC. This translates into CASSFGLAGPYEQYF.

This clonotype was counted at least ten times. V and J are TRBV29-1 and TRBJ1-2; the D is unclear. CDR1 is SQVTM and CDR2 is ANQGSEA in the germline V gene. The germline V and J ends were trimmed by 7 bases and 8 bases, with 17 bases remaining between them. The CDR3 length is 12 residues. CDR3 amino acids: CSANTRIMGYTF. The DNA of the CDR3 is TGCAGCGCCAACACCAGAATTATGGGCTACACCTTC.

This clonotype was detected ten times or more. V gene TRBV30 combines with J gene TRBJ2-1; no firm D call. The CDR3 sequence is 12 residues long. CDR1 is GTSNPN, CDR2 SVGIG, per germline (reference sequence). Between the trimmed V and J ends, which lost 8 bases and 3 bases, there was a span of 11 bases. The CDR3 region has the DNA TGTGCCGCAACCAGGATCTACAATGAGCAGTTCTTC. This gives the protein CAATRIYNEQFF.

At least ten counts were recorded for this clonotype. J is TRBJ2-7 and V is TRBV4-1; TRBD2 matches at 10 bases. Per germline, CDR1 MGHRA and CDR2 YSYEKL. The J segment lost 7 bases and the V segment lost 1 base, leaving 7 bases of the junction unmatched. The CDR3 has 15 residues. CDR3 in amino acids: CASSQGAAGGPEQYF. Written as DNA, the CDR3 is TGCGCCAGCAGCCAAGGCGCAGCGGGGGGGCCGGAGCAGTACTTC.

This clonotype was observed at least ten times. CDR3 region: CASSKGRNEKLFF. The CDR3 DNA sequence: TGTGCCAGCAGCAAAGGACGTAATGAAAAACTGTTTTTT. The gene calls are TRBV7-3 and TRBJ1-4, with D hard to call. Trimming took 5 bases from V and 4 from J, leaving 8 bases between them. Germline-derived CDR1 and CDR2 are SGHTA and FQGTGA. CDR3 length: 13 residues. The full variable domain, completed using reference TRBV7-3 and TRBJ1-4, is GAGVSQTPSNKVTEKGKYVELRCDPISGHTALYWYRQSLGQGPEFLIYFQGTGAADDSGLPNDRFFAVRPEGSVSTLKIQRTERGDSAVYLCASSKGRNEKLFFGSGTQLSVL.

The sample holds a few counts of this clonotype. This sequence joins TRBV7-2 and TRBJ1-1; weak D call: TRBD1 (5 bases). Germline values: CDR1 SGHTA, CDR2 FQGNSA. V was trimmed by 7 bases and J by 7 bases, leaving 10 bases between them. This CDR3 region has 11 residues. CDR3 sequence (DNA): TGTGCCAGCATCTGGGGCAGTGAAGCTTTCTTT. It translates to CASIWGSEAFF. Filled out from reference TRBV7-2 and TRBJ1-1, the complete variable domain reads GAGVSQSPSNKVTEKGKDVELRCDPISGHTALYWYRQSLGQGLEFLIYFQGNSAPDKSGLPSDRFSAERTGGSVSTLTIQRTQQEDSAVYLCASIWGSEAFFGQGTRLTVV.

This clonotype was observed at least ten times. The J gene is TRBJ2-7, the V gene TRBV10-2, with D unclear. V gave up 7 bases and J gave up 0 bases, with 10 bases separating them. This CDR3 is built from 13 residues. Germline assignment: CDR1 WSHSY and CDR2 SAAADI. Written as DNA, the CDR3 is TGCGCCAGCACCGCGAGGAACTCCTACGAGCAGTACTTC. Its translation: CASTARNSYEQYF.

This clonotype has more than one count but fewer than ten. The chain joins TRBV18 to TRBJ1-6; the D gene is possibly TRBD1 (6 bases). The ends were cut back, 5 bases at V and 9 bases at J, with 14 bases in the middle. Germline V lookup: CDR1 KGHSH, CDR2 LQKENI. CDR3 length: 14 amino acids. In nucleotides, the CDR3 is TGTGCCAGCTCAGCAGGGGAAGAGAGTTCACCCCTCCACTTT. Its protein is CASSAGEESSPLHF.

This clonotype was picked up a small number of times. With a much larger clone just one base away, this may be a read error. Here the CDR3 reads CASSLLRNNEQYF. The CDR3, as DNA: TGTGCCAGCAGCTTACTAAGAAACAATGAGCAGTACTTC. V is TRBV7-3 and J is TRBJ2-7; D is unresolved. The germline V gene has CDR1 SGHTA and CDR2 FQGTGA. The CDR3 is made up of 13 amino acids. Trimming shortened V by 2 bases and J by 7 bases, and 12 bases separated the two germline ends.

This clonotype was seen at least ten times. The CDR3 DNA is TGTGCCAGCGAAGCTTACGGTATTAGCGGCAATACGCAGTATTTT. Residues: CASEAYGISGNTQYF. The chain joins TRBV7-2 to TRBJ2-3; D might be TRBD2 (6 bases). This CDR3 is 15 amino acids long. V was cut by 8 bases and J by 7 bases, with 22 bases left in between. CDR1 is SGHTA, CDR2 FQGNSA, per germline.